Sequencing of this T cell receptor (beta chain) was carried out in a study of blood T cell repertoires in COVID-19. Study at large: Researchers got acute and convalescent COVID-19 samples from the United States, Italy and Spain.

This clone was seen only a few times. The junction had 11 bases not matched to a gene; V was cut back by 10 bases and J by 8 bases. There are 14 residues in the CDR3. Germline V lookup: CDR1 WNHNN, CDR2 SYGVQD (reference sequence). Across about two dozen US areas, participants ranged in age from about 18 to 89 years. Participant reports of clinical history set cohort assignment. Data came from immunoSEQ multiplex PCR; TCRdb stores just in-frame clones and leaves some out. The data hold some 300,000 clones, with approximately 89% observed a single time. The receptor's source is a woman aged 50 to 65 who had been exposed to COVID-19. V gene TRBV10-1 combines with J gene TRBJ1-6; 7 bases match TRBD1. Sequenced: PBMCs or T cells enriched from blood (not recorded which). The CDR3 bases are TGCGCCACAACACAGGGGTCCTTCCATTCACCCCTCCACTTT. Translated, it gives CATTQGSFHSPLHF.